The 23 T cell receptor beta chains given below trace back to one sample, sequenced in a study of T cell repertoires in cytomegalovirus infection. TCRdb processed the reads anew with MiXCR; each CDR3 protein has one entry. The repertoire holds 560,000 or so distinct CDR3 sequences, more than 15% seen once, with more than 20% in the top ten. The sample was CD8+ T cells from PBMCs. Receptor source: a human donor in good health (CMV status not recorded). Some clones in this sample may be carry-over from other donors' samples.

Here the CDR3 DNA reads TGTGCCAGCGTTAGTTGGGAGGGTATGAACACTGAAGCTTTCTTT. Protein sequence: CASVSWEGMNTEAFF. The V and J genes are TRBV27 and TRBJ1-1; unclear D gene. Trimming removed 8 bases at V and 0 bases at J, with 16 bases between. This CDR3 is built from 15 residues. The germline CDR1 and CDR2 sequences are MNHEY and SMNVEV (reference sequence).

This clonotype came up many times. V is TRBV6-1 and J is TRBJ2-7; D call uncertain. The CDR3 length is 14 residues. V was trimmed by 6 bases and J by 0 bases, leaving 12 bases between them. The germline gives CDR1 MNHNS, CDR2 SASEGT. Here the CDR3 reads CASRIVLSSYEQYF. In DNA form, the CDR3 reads TGTGCCAGCAGAATCGTTTTGAGCTCCTACGAGCAGTACTTC.

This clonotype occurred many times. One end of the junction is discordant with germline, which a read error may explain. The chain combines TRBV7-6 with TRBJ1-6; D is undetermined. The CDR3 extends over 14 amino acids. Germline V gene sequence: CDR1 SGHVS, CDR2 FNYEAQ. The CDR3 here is CASSLASSDSPLHF. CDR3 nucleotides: TGTGCCAGCAGCTTAGCGTCGAGCGATTCGCCCCTCCACTTT.

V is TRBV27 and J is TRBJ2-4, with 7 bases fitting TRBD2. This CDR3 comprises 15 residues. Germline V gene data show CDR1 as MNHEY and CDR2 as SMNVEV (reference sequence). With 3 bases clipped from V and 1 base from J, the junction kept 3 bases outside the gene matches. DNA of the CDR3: TGTGCCAGCAGTTTTAACGGGGGGGCCAAAAACATTCAGTACTTC. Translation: CASSFNGGAKNIQYF.

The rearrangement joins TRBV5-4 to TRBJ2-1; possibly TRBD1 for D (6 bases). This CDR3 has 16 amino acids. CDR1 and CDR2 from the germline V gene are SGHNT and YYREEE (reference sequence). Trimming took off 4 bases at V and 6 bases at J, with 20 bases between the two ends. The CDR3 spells CASSPMGALLINEQFF. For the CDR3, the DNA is TGTGCCAGCAGCCCCATGGGGGCGCTCCTCATCAATGAGCAGTTCTTC.

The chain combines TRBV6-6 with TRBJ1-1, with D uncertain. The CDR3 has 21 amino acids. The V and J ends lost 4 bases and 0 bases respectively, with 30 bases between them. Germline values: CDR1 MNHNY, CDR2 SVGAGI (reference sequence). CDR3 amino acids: CASSSNSRAGFSGLMNTEAFF. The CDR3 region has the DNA TGTGCCAGCAGTTCCAACTCCCGCGCGGGGTTCAGTGGCCTCATGAACACTGAAGCTTTCTTT.

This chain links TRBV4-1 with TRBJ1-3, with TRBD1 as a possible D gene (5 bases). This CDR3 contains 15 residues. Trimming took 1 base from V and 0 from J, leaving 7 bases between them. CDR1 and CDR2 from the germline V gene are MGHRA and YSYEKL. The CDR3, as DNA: TGCGCCAGCAGCCAAGCGGGACTCTCTGGAAACACCATATATTTT. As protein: CASSQAGLSGNTIYF.

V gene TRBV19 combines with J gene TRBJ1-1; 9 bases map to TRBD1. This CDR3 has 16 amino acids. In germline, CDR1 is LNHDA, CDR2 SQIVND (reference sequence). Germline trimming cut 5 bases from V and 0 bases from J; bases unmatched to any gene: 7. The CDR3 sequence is CASSPGQGYLNTEAFF. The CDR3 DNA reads TGTGCCAGTAGTCCTGGACAGGGGTACTTGAACACTGAAGCTTTCTTT. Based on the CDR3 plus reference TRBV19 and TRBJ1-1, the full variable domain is DGGITQSPKYLFRKEGQNVTLSCEQNLNHDAMYWYRQDPGQGLRLIYYSQIVNDFQKGDIAEGYSVSREKKESFPLTVTSAQKNPTAFYLCASSPGQGYLNTEAFFGQGTRLTVV.

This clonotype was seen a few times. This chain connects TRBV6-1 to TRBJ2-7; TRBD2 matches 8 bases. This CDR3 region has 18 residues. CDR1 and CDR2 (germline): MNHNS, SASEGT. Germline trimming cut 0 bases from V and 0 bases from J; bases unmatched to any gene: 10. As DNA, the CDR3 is TGTGCCAGCAGTGAAGCAGAATATAGCGGGATGAGCTCCTACGAGCAGTACTTC. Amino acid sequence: CASSEAEYSGMSSYEQYF.

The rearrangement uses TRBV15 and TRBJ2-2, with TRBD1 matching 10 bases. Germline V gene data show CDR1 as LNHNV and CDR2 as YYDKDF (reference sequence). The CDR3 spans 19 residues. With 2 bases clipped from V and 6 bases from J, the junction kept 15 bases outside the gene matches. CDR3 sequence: CATSRLKGPGQGSAGELFF. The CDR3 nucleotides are TGTGCCACCAGCAGACTAAAAGGGCCGGGACAGGGGTCGGCCGGGGAGCTGTTTTTT.

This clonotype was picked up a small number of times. The CDR3 region has the DNA TGTGCCAGTAACCCCCGGACGGAATACAATGAGCAGTTCTTC. It specifies CASNPRTEYNEQFF. The genes are TRBV19 and TRBJ2-1; the D is unclear. The CDR3 has 14 amino acids. The V end lost 7 bases, the J end lost 4 bases, and 14 bases lay between the germline ends. CDR1 LNHDA and CDR2 SQIVND come from the germline V gene (reference sequence). The variable domain in full, completed from reference TRBV19 and TRBJ2-1, reads DGGITQSPKYLFRKEGQNVTLSCEQNLNHDAMYWYRQDPGQGLRLIYYSQIVNDFQKGDIAEGYSVSREKKESFPLTVTSAQKNPTAFYLCASNPRTEYNEQFFGPGTRLTVL.

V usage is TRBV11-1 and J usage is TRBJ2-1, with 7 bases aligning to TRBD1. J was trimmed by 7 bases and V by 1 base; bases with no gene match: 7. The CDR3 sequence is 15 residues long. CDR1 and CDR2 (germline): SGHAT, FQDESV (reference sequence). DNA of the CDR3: TGTGCCAGCAGCTTAGTATATACAGGGGCGAATGAGCAGTTCTTC. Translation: CASSLVYTGANEQFF.

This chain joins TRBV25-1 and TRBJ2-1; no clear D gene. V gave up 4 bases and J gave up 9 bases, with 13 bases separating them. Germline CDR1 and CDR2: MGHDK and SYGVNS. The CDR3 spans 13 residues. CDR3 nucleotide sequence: TGTGCCAGCAGTGTGTCTCTGCAGGTTGAGCAGTTCTTC. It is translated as CASSVSLQVEQFF.

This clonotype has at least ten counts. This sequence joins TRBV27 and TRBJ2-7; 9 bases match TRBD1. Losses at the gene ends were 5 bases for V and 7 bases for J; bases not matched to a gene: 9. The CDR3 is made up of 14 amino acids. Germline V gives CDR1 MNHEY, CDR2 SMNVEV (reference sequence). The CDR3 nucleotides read TGTGCCAGCAGTCCCGGGACAGGGTTGCGGGAGCAGTACTTC. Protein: CASSPGTGLREQYF.

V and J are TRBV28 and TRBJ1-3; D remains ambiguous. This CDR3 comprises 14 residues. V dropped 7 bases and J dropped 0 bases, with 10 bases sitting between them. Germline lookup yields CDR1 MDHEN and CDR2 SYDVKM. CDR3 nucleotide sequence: TGTGCCAGCACCCGGAGGAGCTCTGGAAACACCATATATTTT. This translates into CASTRRSSGNTIYF.

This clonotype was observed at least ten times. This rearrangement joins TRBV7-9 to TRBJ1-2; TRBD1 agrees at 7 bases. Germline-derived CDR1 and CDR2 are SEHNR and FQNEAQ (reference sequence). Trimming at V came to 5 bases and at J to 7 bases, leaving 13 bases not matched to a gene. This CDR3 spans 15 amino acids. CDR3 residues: CASSRPGGPKRGYTF. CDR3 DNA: TGTGCCAGCAGCCGACCAGGGGGGCCAAAGCGTGGCTACACCTTC.

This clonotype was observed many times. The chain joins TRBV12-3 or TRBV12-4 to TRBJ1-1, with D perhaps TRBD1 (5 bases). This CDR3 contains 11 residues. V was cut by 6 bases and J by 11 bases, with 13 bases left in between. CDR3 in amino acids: CASSPLGLAFF. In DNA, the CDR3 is TGTGCCAGCAGCCCGTTGGGGCTCGCTTTCTTT.

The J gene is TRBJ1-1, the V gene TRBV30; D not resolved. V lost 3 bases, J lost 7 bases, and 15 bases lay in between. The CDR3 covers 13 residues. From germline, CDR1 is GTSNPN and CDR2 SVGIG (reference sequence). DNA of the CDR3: TGTGCCTGGAGCGTCTGGGGTTCACGTGAAGCTTTCTTT. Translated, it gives CAWSVWGSREAFF.

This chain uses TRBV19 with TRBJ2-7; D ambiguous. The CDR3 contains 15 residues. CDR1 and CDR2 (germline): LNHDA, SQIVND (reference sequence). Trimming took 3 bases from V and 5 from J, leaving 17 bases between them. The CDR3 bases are TGTGCCAGTAGTATCGGCTCGGCCGCTTCTAACGAGCAGTACTTC. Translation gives CASSIGSAASNEQYF. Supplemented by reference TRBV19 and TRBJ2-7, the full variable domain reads DGGITQSPKYLFRKEGQNVTLSCEQNLNHDAMYWYRQDPGQGLRLIYYSQIVNDFQKGDIAEGYSVSREKKESFPLTVTSAQKNPTAFYLCASSIGSAASNEQYFGPGTRLTVT.

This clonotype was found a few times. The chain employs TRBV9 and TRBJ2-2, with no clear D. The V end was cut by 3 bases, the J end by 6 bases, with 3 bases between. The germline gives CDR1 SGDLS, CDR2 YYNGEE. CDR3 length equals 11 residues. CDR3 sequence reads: CASSGSGELFF. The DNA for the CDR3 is TGTGCCAGCAGCGGTTCCGGGGAGCTGTTTTTT.

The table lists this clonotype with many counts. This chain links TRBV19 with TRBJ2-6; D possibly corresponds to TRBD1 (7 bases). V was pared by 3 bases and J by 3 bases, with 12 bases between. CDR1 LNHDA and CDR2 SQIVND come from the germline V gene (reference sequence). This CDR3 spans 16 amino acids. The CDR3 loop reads CASSIQGGRGANVLTF. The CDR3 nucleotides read TGTGCCAGTAGTATTCAGGGGGGCCGTGGGGCCAACGTCCTGACTTTC.

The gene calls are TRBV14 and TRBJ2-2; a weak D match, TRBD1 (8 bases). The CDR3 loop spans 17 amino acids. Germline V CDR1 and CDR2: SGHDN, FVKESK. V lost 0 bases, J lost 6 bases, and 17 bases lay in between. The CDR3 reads CASSQEGGTGWSGELFF. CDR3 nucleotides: TGTGCCAGCAGCCAAGAGGGGGGGACAGGATGGTCCGGGGAGCTGTTTTTT.

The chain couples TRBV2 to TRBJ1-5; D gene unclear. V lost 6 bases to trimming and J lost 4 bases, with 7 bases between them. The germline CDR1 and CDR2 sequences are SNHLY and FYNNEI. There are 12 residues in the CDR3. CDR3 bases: TGTGCCAGCAGCCATGCGAATCAGCCCCAGCATTTT. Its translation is CASSHANQPQHF.